The entry below gives a single T cell receptor (beta chain) sequence along with its context. Its antigen is currently unknown. The CDR3 spans 13 residues. The germline V gene has CDR1 MNHEY and CDR2 SVGAGI. Trimming took 6 bases from V and 8 from J; bases not matched to a gene: 5. Deep level was the assay's run setting. TCRdb's table, derived via immunoSEQ multiplex PCR, lists solely in-frame clones and lacks some. The table lists some 1,900,000 clones, about 94% of them singletons. Terminally differentiated effector memory CD45RA+ cells were excluded from the naive CD8 cells, which were CD45RO-negative and positively selected for CCR7. This entry belongs to a study of shared clonotypes between healthy human individuals. General study findings and limits: Approximately 5.1% was the fraction of naive CD4 clonotypes found shared across a few donors.

The sequence came from a man aged 18 to 30 in good health. The genes are TRBV6-5 and TRBJ2-1; 9 bases align to TRBD1. Sequences were obtained from naive CD8+ T cells sorted from blood. The DNA of the CDR3 is TGTGCCAGCAGCCCCGGGACAGGGCATGAGCAGTTCTTC. Translation: CASSPGTGHEQFF.